These T cell receptor beta chains were read from a single sample in a study of control samples from healthy donors and cancer patients. Only in-frame clones appear in the TCRdb table, and some are missing; sequencing was by immunoSEQ multiplex PCR. Of approximately 80,000 clones in the sample, 90% to 95% were seen once. The sample consisted of blood. The source of these receptors is a young man in good health. Both conserved end residues are part of each CDR3. A D gene is named only where the DNA matches it firmly.

J	D	V	DNA	CDR3
TRBJ2-1	-	TRBV18	TGTGCCAGCTCACCCGAGACACAAACCAATGAGCAGTTCTTC	CASSPETQTNEQFF
TRBJ2-2	-	TRBV5-1	TGCGCCAGCAGCTTGATCCCCGGGAGCGACACCGGGGAGCTGTTTTTT	CASSLIPGSDTGELFF
TRBJ2-3	-	TRBV6-5	TGTGCCAGTCTACGGACACGGAACGTAGATACGCAGTATTTT	CASLRTRNVDTQYF
TRBJ2-1	TRBD2	TRBV5-1	TGCGCCAGCAGCTTGGTTAGCGGGGCGGATGAGCAGTTCTTC	CASSLVSGADEQFF
TRBJ2-7	TRBD1	TRBV4-3	TGCGCCAGCAGCCTGGACAGGGGCAACGAGCAGTACTTC	CASSLDRGNEQYF
TRBJ2-7	-	TRBV28	TGTGCCAGCACATCAGGGGATTACGAGCAGTACTTC	CASTSGDYEQYF
TRBJ2-7	TRBD2	TRBV28	TGTGCCAGCAGTTTACTTAGCGGGGGGAAATACGAGCAGTACTTC	CASSLLSGGKYEQYF
TRBJ1-6	-	TRBV7-9	TGTGCCAGCAGCCCCACGGGGGAAGGATCACCCCTCCACTTT	CASSPTGEGSPLHF
TRBJ1-3	-	TRBV9	TGTGCCAGCAGCGTAGCACAGGCAAGCTCTGGAAACACCATATATTTT	CASSVAQASSGNTIYF
TRBJ2-7	-	TRBV4-1	TGCGCCAGCAGCCAGATCGGTGAAGGCGAGCAGTACTTC	CASSQIGEGEQYF
TRBJ1-3	-	TRBV21-1	TGTGCCAGCAGCAAAGCTCCCCCGGGGAGGGGGTATGGAAACACCATATATTTT	CASSKAPPGRGYGNTIYF
TRBJ1-2	-	TRBV5-6	TGTGCCAGCAGCCTGAGGTCTGGGGGTGGCTACACCTTC	CASSLRSGGGYTF
TRBJ1-2	-	TRBV6-2/TRBV6-3	TGTGCCAGCAGCGCCGGGCTGTTGGGAAACTATGGCTACACCTTC	CASSAGLLGNYGYTF